The 30 T cell receptor beta chains given below trace back to one sample, sequenced in a study of identical twins. TCRdb passed the 5' RACE reads through MiXCR, listing each CDR3 protein once. The sample lists 250,000 to 350,000 distinct CDR3 sequences, less than 9% occurring once. A further study also used this sample, focusing on yellow fever vaccine responses in identical twins.

Sequenced: memory (CD45RO+) T cells sorted from blood. These receptors were taken from a woman aged 18-35 years in good health.

This clonotype was counted once. This rearrangement joins TRBV20-1 to TRBJ2-7; 14 bases are shared with TRBD2. The V segment lost 0 bases and the J segment 0 bases; nucleotides outside the gene matches: 10. From germline, CDR1 is DFQATT and CDR2 SNEGSKA (reference sequence). This CDR3 contains 19 residues. DNA for the CDR3: TGCAGTGCTAGAGATCCTAGACTAGCGGGAGGGGGGAGCTCCTACGAGCAGTACTTC. Translating gives CSARDPRLAGGGSSYEQYF.

The chain's CDR3 is CASGSNRRPNEKLFF. The DNA for the CDR3 is TGTGCCAGCGGGTCAAACAGGAGGCCTAATGAAAAACTGTTTTTT. J is TRBJ1-4 and V is TRBV28; the D gene is possibly TRBD1 (5 bases). Trimming took 8 bases from V and 3 from J, leaving 16 bases between them. CDR3 size: 15 residues. The germline CDR1 and CDR2 sequences are MDHEN and SYDVKM.

This clonotype has at least ten counts. This chain joins TRBV19 and TRBJ1-5; D perhaps matches TRBD1 (6 bases). The CDR3 totals 13 residues. From germline, CDR1 is LNHDA and CDR2 SQIVND (reference sequence). Between the trimmed V and J ends, which lost 3 bases and 7 bases, there was a span of 10 bases. The CDR3, as DNA: TGTGCCAGTAGTATCGGACAGTGGCAGCCCCAGCATTTT. Its translation: CASSIGQWQPQHF.

J is TRBJ2-3 and V is TRBV12-3 or TRBV12-4; 10 bases line up with TRBD1. The CDR3 has 17 amino acids. V trimming: 4 bases; J trimming: 3 bases; junction bases outside the gene matches: 10. In nucleotides, the CDR3 is TGTGCCAGCAGTTCTTACCCGGGACAGGGGCCGACAGATACGCAGTATTTT. It encodes CASSSYPGQGPTDTQYF.

This clonotype was observed a handful of times. As DNA, the CDR3 is TGCGCCAGCAGCCCCGGCGGGACAGGCCTATATGGCTACACCTTC. Translation: CASSPGGTGLYGYTF. The chain has TRBV5-1 and TRBJ1-2; 8 positions agree with TRBD1. CDR3 length: 15 amino acids. Germline trimming cut 4 bases from V and 5 bases from J; bases unmatched to any gene: 10. From germline, CDR1 is SGHRS and CDR2 YFSETQ.

A few counts support this clonotype. V is TRBV6-5 and J is TRBJ2-1; TRBD2 agrees at 12 bases. This CDR3 is 18 amino acids long. CDR1 is MNHEY and CDR2 is SVGAGI in the germline V gene. V lost 3 bases and J lost 6; bases outside the gene matches: 12. The CDR3 DNA follows: TGTGCCAGCAGTTATCAGACTAGCGGGAGCATCCGGGGCAATGAGCAGTTCTTC. Translation gives CASSYQTSGSIRGNEQFF.

The chain joins TRBV6-1 to TRBJ2-5, with D hard to call. With 6 bases removed from V and 8 bases from J, the gap between germline ends came to 16 bases. The CDR3 is made up of 13 amino acids. The germline CDR1 and CDR2 sequences are MNHNS and SASEGT. CDR3 sequence reads: CASRDLPKKTQYF. The DNA for the CDR3 is TGTGCCAGCAGGGACCTACCCAAGAAAACCCAGTACTTC.

This clonotype occurred a few times. The CDR3 protein is CAIRGQGAYEQYV. The CDR3 coding sequence is TGTGCCATCAGGGGACAGGGGGCGTACGAGCAGTACGTC. V usage is TRBV10-3 and J usage is TRBJ2-7; 12 nucleotides line up with TRBD1. There are 13 residues in the CDR3. Trimming removed 6 bases from V and 4 bases from J; junction bases left unmatched: 1. Germline assignment: CDR1 ENHRY and CDR2 SYGVKD.

This chain joins TRBV9 and TRBJ2-7; the D is unclear. Trimming removed 4 bases at V and 6 bases at J, with 8 bases between. Germline values: CDR1 SGDLS, CDR2 YYNGEE. This CDR3 has 11 residues. The CDR3 DNA reads as TGTGCCAGCAGCCTCTACACCGAGCAGTACGTC. This translates into CASSLYTEQYV.

V usage is TRBV3-1 and J usage is TRBJ2-5, with D possibly called TRBD1 or TRBD2 (5 bases each). The CDR3 is made up of 15 amino acids. V dropped 5 bases and J dropped 1 base, with 14 bases sitting between them. Germline CDR1 and CDR2: LGHDT and YNNKEL (reference sequence). The CDR3 DNA reads as TGTGCCAGCAGCACCAGGCGAGGGGCCCAAGAGACCCAGTACTTC. Protein product: CASSTRRGAQETQYF.

The table lists this clonotype with a few counts. The genes are TRBV7-7 and TRBJ2-1, with a tentative D call TRBD2 (6 bases). V was shortened by 3 bases and J by 3 bases, with 15 bases between the two germline ends. This CDR3 is 16 amino acids long. CDR1 is SSHAT and CDR2 is FNYEAQ in the germline V gene (reference sequence). CDR3 sequence reads: CASSFPRPGGYNEQFF. CDR3 DNA sequence: TGTGCCAGCAGCTTCCCCCGGCCCGGGGGCTACAATGAGCAGTTCTTC.

This clonotype was recorded a few times. The V and J genes are TRBV24-1 and TRBJ2-1, with 8 bases that match TRBD1. Losses at the gene ends were 5 bases for V and 3 bases for J; bases not matched to a gene: 11. The length of the CDR3 is 17 residues. The germline V gene encodes CDR1 KGHDR and CDR2 SFDVKD. CDR3 nucleotide sequence: TGTGCCACCAGTGTTCACCCCACAGGGGGAGTCTACAATGAGCAGTTCTTC. Amino acid sequence: CATSVHPTGGVYNEQFF.

This clonotype was counted a few times. The chain recombines TRBV7-8 with TRBJ1-6; 7 positions agree with TRBD1. Trimming removed 5 bases from V and 0 bases from J; junction bases left unmatched: 4. This CDR3 has 16 residues. The germline CDR1 and CDR2 sequences are SGHVS and FQNEAQ. CDR3 coding DNA: TGTGCCAGCAGCCGGGGACAGAGCTCCTATAATTCACCCCTCCACTTT. It yields the protein CASSRGQSSYNSPLHF.

This clonotype showed up many times. The chain uses TRBV5-1 and TRBJ1-5, with 9 bases fitting TRBD1. The CDR3 runs to 13 residues. The germline gives CDR1 SGHRS, CDR2 YFSETQ. After removal of 0 bases from V and 9 bases from J, the junction contained 1 base not matched to a gene. The CDR3 DNA is TGCGCCAGCAGCTTGGGGACAGGGGCGCCCCAGCATTTT. Translating gives CASSLGTGAPQHF.

Many counts were recorded for this clonotype. This chain uses TRBV9 with TRBJ1-2; D might be TRBD1 (6 bases). This CDR3 comprises 14 residues. The V end lost 2 bases, the J end lost 6 bases, and 14 bases lay between the germline ends. Per germline, CDR1 SGDLS and CDR2 YYNGEE. CDR3 sequence reads: CASSVKGGTDGYTF. For the CDR3, the DNA is TGTGCCAGCAGCGTGAAAGGGGGAACGGATGGCTACACCTTC.

This clonotype has a count of ten or more. The V gene is TRBV24-1, the J gene TRBJ1-2, with unresolved D. Germline-derived CDR1 and CDR2 are KGHDR and SFDVKD. CDR3 length: 10 residues. Trimming removed 10 bases from V and 7 bases from J, with 9 bases in between. The CDR3 loop is CATRSVGYTF. CDR3 DNA sequence: TGTGCCACACGTTCAGTTGGCTACACCTTC.

About this clonotype: The junction shows a germline mismatch at one end, possibly a read error. J is TRBJ2-2 and V is TRBV5-1, with 12 bases identical to TRBD2. The CDR3 has 15 amino acids. Germline V gives CDR1 SGHRS, CDR2 YFSETQ. The CDR3 coding sequence is TGCGCCAGCAGCCCGGGACTAGCGGGCACCGGGGAGCTGGTTTTT. Residues: CASSPGLAGTGELVF. The full variable domain, rest sourced from reference TRBV5-1 and TRBJ2-2, is KAGVTQTPRYLIKTRGQQVTLSCSPISGHRSVSWYQQTPGQGLQFLFEYFSETQRNKGNFPGRFSGRQFSNSRSEMNVSTLELGDSALYLCASSPGLAGTGELVFGEGSRLTVL.

This clonotype has only a few counts. The chain couples TRBV20-1 to TRBJ2-1, with D possibly called TRBD1 or TRBD2 (5 bases each). The germline V gene has CDR1 DFQATT and CDR2 SNEGSKA (reference sequence). Trimming removed 1 base at V and 3 bases at J, with 13 bases between. CDR3 size: 15 residues. The CDR3, as DNA: TGCAGTGCTAGAGTGAGGGGATTAAGCTACAATGAGCAGTTCTTC. Its translation is CSARVRGLSYNEQFF.

This clonotype has just a few counts. The DNA of the CDR3 is TGTGCCAGCAGCAAGAGCGGGACGGGGAAATTAGAGCAGTTCTTC. It specifies CASSKSGTGKLEQFF. This chain links TRBV25-1 with TRBJ2-1, with 7 nucleotides matching TRBD2. After removal of 6 bases from V and 10 bases from J, the junction contained 15 bases not matched to a gene. Germline V gene sequence: CDR1 MGHDK, CDR2 SYGVNS. The CDR3 runs 15 residues.

There are many counts of this clonotype. V is TRBV5-6 and J is TRBJ1-2; the D gene is possibly TRBD1 (5 bases). Trimming shortened V by 0 bases and J by 1 base, and 10 bases separated the two germline ends. The CDR3 consists of 15 residues. The V gene's germline CDR1 is SGHDT and CDR2 YYEEEE. The CDR3 region has the DNA TGTGCCAGCAGCTTGGGGGGACTCCATAACTATGGCTACACCTTC. It specifies CASSLGGLHNYGYTF.

This clonotype was observed at least ten times. The chain carries TRBV12-3 or TRBV12-4 and TRBJ2-3, with 9 bases that match TRBD1. The CDR3 runs 16 residues. V gave up 4 bases and J gave up 0 bases; unmatched junction bases: 5. This chain's CDR3 is CASSSGTGLSTDTQYF. The CDR3 DNA reads as TGTGCCAGCAGTTCCGGGACAGGGTTAAGCACAGATACGCAGTATTTT.

This rearrangement joins TRBV20-1 to TRBJ1-6; D not certain. This CDR3 spans 15 amino acids. With 1 base removed from V and 1 base from J, the gap between germline ends came to 8 bases. Per germline, CDR1 DFQATT and CDR2 SNEGSKA (reference sequence). The CDR3 nucleotides are TGCAGTGCTAGAGTCTTGGATTCCTATAATTCACCCCTCCACTTT. Encoded protein: CSARVLDSYNSPLHF.

The J gene is TRBJ2-2, the V gene TRBV28; D is unclear. This CDR3 is 16 amino acids long. Germline values: CDR1 MDHEN, CDR2 SYDVKM. The V end was cut by 6 bases, the J end by 5 bases, with 19 bases between. CDR3 nucleotides: TGTGCCAGCAGCCACTTACCCGGGCGGTCAACCGGGGAGCTGTTTTTT. It encodes CASSHLPGRSTGELFF.

This clonotype turned up a few times. The chain uses TRBV4-1 and TRBJ2-3, with TRBD2 matching 11 bases. This CDR3 has 16 amino acids. Germline loops: CDR1 MGHRA, CDR2 YSYEKL. After removal of 4 bases from V and 4 bases from J, the junction contained 7 bases not matched to a gene. The CDR3 bases are TGCGCCAGCAGCCTAACGACTAGCGGGATTTCAGATACGCAGTATTTT. It codes for CASSLTTSGISDTQYF.

This clonotype appeared many times. The gene calls are TRBV7-2 and TRBJ1-6; the D is unclear. Germline-derived CDR1 and CDR2 are SGHTA and FQGNSA. Trimming removed 5 bases at V and 9 bases at J, with 11 bases between. The CDR3 sequence is 13 residues long. Here the CDR3 DNA reads TGTGCCAGCAGCCGGGATCACAGTTCACCCCTCCACTTT. This gives the protein CASSRDHSSPLHF.

The CDR3 spells CASSQGTSGTGELFF. CDR3 DNA sequence: TGCGCCAGCAGCCAGGGGACTAGCGGGACCGGGGAGCTGTTTTTT. This chain joins TRBV5-1 and TRBJ2-2, with 12 bases aligning to TRBD2. J lost 5 bases, V lost 4 bases, and 3 bases had no gene match. The germline V gene has CDR1 SGHRS and CDR2 YFSETQ. This CDR3 is 15 amino acids long. Combining the CDR3 with reference TRBV5-1 and TRBJ2-2 gives the whole variable domain KAGVTQTPRYLIKTRGQQVTLSCSPISGHRSVSWYQQTPGQGLQFLFEYFSETQRNKGNFPGRFSGRQFSNSRSEMNVSTLELGDSALYLCASSQGTSGTGELFFGEGSRLTVL.

This clonotype was seen only a few times. The V gene is TRBV20-1, the J gene TRBJ2-1; 9 bases align to TRBD2. The J segment lost 4 bases and the V segment lost 5 bases, leaving 6 bases of the junction unmatched. Germline V gene data show CDR1 as DFQATT and CDR2 as SNEGSKA (reference sequence). CDR3 length equals 14 residues. CDR3 coding DNA: TGCAGTGCTCCTTCTAGCGGGGATTACAATGAGCAGTTCTTC. Its translation: CSAPSSGDYNEQFF.

The J gene is TRBJ2-7, the V gene TRBV2; 9 bases agree with TRBD2. Germline CDR1 is SNHLY and CDR2 is FYNNEI. The J segment lost 9 bases and the V segment lost 7 bases, leaving 10 bases of the junction unmatched. The CDR3 runs 13 residues. The DNA of the CDR3 is TGTGCCAGCAAGTTTGCGGGGGGGCCGTGGCAGTACGTC. Encoded protein: CASKFAGGPWQYV.

In this sample, this clonotype turned up many times. The V and J genes are TRBV5-1 and TRBJ2-5, with TRBD2 matching 7 bases. Trimming removed 0 bases from V and 1 base from J; junction bases left unmatched: 9. This CDR3 is 17 amino acids long. Germline V lookup: CDR1 SGHRS, CDR2 YFSETQ. The CDR3 here is CASSLALMASGQETQYF. CDR3 DNA: TGCGCCAGCAGCTTGGCTTTAATGGCTAGCGGCCAAGAGACCCAGTACTTC. The complete variable domain, with remaining parts taken from reference TRBV5-1 and TRBJ2-5, reads KAGVTQTPRYLIKTRGQQVTLSCSPISGHRSVSWYQQTPGQGLQFLFEYFSETQRNKGNFPGRFSGRQFSNSRSEMNVSTLELGDSALYLCASSLALMASGQETQYFGPGTRLLVL.

There are a few counts of this clonotype. V and J are TRBV3-1 and TRBJ2-7; 10 bases align to TRBD2. Trimming removed 4 bases from V and 6 bases from J; junction bases left unmatched: 9. CDR3 size: 15 residues. In germline, CDR1 is LGHDT, CDR2 YNNKEL (reference sequence). CDR3 residues: CASSPRASGSFEQYF. The CDR3 DNA sequence: TGTGCCAGCAGCCCGAGGGCTAGCGGGAGTTTCGAGCAGTACTTC.